This TCR beta chain came from a study of T cell responses to AZD1222 COVID-19 vaccine. The V segment lost 3 bases and the J segment 5 bases; nucleotides outside the gene matches: 1. The CDR3 spans 13 residues. Germline V gene lookup returns CDR1 KGHSH and CDR2 LQKENI. Worth noting for this clone: Its target is unknown.

Findings and caveats of the study: Nearly half of spike-specific TCRs reportedly go after variant regions that carry no mutations. Only a handful of individuals given AZD1222 were seropositive at baseline.

The repertoire was sequenced with immunoSEQ multiplex PCR; TCRdb's copy has only in-frame clones and lacks some. The sample comprises under 100,000 clones, approximately 85% of which are singletons, and about 12% rests with the top ten. The gene calls are TRBV18 and TRBJ1-2, with 9 bases fitting TRBD1. The sequence was obtained from an adult who received the AZD1222 COVID-19 vaccine. The sample here was peripheral blood, taken 28 days after the second AZD1222 dose. The CDR3 DNA reads as TGTGCCAGCTCACCCGGGACAGGGTATGGCTACACCTTC. Protein product: CASSPGTGYGYTF.